Listed below are T cell receptor beta chains from one sample, sequenced in a study of T cell repertoires in cytomegalovirus infection. TCRdb fed the reads into MiXCR, producing one record per CDR3 protein. This repertoire shows around 450,000 distinct CDR3 sequences, approximately 10% found once; its top ten account for 10% to 13%. Sequenced input: PBMCs. These receptors all come from a human donor in good health (CMV status not recorded). Some clones in this sample may be carry-over from other donors' samples. The CDR3 runs from the conserved cysteine through the conserved F or W. The D gene is left open where the match is weak. Expanded clones are given a class, and other clones once, few, many or no size at all.

D gene	J gene	V gene	clone size	CDR3 protein	CDR3 DNA
TRBD2	TRBJ2-1	TRBV7-2	many	CASSAGLGHNEQFF	TGTGCCAGCAGCGCCGGACTAGGCCACAATGAGCAGTTCTTC
-	TRBJ2-7	TRBV19	many	CASSIGPNEQYF	TGTGCCAGTAGTATAGGCCCGAACGAGCAGTACTTC
-	TRBJ2-7	TRBV7-2	many	CASRDNSAYEQYF	TGTGCCAGCAGGGACAACTCCGCCTACGAGCAGTACTTC
-	TRBJ2-1	TRBV20-1	many	CSALTEVYLQEQFF	TGCAGTGCTCTCACTGAGGTGTACCTCCAGGAGCAGTTCTTC
-	TRBJ2-1	TRBV20-1	many	CSAASLRVGEQFF	TGCAGTGCTGCTTCCCTAAGGGTTGGTGAGCAGTTCTTC
-	TRBJ2-2	TRBV29-1	many	CSVEAPGPGELFF	TGCAGCGTTGAAGCCCCCGGCCCCGGGGAGCTGTTTTTT
-	TRBJ2-5	TRBV5-1	-	CASSPDMTQETQYF	TGCGCCAGCAGCCCGGATATGACTCAAGAGACCCAGTACTTC
-	TRBJ2-2	TRBV18	many	CASSPRRSKNTGELFF	TGTGCCAGCTCACCAAGGCGTTCCAAGAACACCGGGGAGCTGTTTTTT
-	TRBJ2-5	TRBV5-1	few	CASSLVAGSETQYF	TGCGCCAGCAGCTTGGTTGCGGGTTCAGAGACCCAGTACTTC
TRBD2	TRBJ2-7	TRBV29-1	many	CSVTHWRGTKSYEQYF	TGCAGCGTCACCCATTGGCGGGGGACCAAATCCTACGAGCAGTACTTC
TRBD1	TRBJ2-1	TRBV2	many	CASSAGGGQFF	TGTGCCAGCAGTGCAGGGGGTGGGCAGTTCTTC
-	TRBJ1-1	TRBV28	many	CASTSWNTEAFF	TGTGCCAGCACGTCGTGGAACACTGAAGCTTTCTTT
TRBD1	TRBJ2-2	TRBV7-9	many	CASSLRQGVTTGELFF	TGTGCCAGCAGCTTAAGACAGGGGGTTACCACCGGGGAGCTGTTTTTT
TRBD1	TRBJ2-5	TRBV27	many	CASSIQGEFGTQYF	TGTGCCAGCAGTATCCAGGGGGAATTTGGGACCCAGTACTTC
-	TRBJ1-4	TRBV24-1	few	CATSDSGATNEKLFF	TGTGCCACCAGTGATTCAGGGGCAACTAATGAAAAACTGTTTTTT
-	TRBJ2-2	TRBV29-1	many	CSVVQDAGELFF	TGCAGCGTTGTCCAGGATGCCGGGGAGCTGTTTTTT
-	TRBJ2-4	TRBV20-1	few	CSARDPRGGSEVKNIQYF	TGCAGTGCTAGAGATCCAAGGGGGGGCTCGGAAGTCAAAAACATTCAGTACTTC
-	TRBJ2-7	TRBV7-8	many	CASSLAGPLSYEQYF	TGTGCCAGCAGCTTAGCAGGTCCCCTCTCCTACGAGCAGTACTTC
TRBD2	TRBJ2-1	TRBV7-9	many	CASSFSGTPNEQFF	TGTGCCAGCAGCTTTAGCGGGACCCCTAATGAGCAGTTCTTC
-	TRBJ1-4	TRBV6-5	few	CASSYSRGAVSNEKLFF	TGTGCCAGCAGTTACTCGAGAGGGGCCGTGTCGAATGAAAAACTGTTTTTT